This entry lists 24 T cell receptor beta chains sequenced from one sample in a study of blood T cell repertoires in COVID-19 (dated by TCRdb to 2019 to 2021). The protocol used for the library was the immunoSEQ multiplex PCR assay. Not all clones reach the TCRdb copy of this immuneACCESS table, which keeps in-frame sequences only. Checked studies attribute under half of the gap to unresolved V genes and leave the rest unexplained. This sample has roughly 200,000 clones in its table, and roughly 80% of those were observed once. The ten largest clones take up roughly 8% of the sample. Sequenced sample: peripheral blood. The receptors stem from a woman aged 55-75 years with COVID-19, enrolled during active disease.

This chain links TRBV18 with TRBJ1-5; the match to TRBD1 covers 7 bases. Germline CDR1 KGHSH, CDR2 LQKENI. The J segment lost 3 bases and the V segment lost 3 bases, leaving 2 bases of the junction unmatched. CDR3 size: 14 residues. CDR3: CASSPTGPNQPQHF. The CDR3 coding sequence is TGTGCCAGCTCACCGACAGGGCCCAATCAGCCCCAGCATTTT.

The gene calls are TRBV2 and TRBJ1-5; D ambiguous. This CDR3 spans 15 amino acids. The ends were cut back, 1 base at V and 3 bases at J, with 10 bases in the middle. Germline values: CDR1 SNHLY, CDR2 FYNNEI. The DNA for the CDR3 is TGTGCCAGCAGTGAAGGGGAGACCCACAATCAGCCCCAGCATTTT. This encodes CASSEGETHNQPQHF. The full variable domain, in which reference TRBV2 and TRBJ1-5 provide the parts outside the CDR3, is EPEVTQTPSHQVTQMGQEVILRCVPISNHLYFYWYRQILGQKVEFLVSFYNNEISEKSEIFDDQFSVERPDGSNFTLKIRSTKLEDSAMYFCASSEGETHNQPQHFGDGTRLSIL.

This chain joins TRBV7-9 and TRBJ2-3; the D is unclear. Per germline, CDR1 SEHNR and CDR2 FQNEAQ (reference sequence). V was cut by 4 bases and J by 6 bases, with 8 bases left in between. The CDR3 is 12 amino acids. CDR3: CASSSVRDTQYF. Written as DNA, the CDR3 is TGTGCCAGCAGCTCCGTGCGGGATACGCAGTATTTT. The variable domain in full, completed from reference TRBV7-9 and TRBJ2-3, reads DTGVSQNPRHKITKRGQNVTFRCDPISEHNRLYWYRQTLGQGPEFLTYFQNEAQLEKSRLLSDRFSAERPKGSFSTLEIQRTEQGDSAMYLCASSSVRDTQYFGPGTRLTVL.

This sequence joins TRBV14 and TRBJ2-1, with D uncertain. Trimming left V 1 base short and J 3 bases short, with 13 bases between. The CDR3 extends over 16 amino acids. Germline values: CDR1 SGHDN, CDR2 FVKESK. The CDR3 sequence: CASSQGVLPGYNEQFF. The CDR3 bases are TGTGCCAGCAGCCAAGGGGTCCTTCCGGGCTACAATGAGCAGTTCTTC. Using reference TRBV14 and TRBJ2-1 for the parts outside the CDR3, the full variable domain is EAGVTQFPSHSVIEKGQTVTLRCDPISGHDNLYWYRRVMGKEIKFLLHFVKESKQDESGMPNNRFLAERTGGTYSTLKVQPAELEDSGVYFCASSQGVLPGYNEQFFGPGTRLTVL.

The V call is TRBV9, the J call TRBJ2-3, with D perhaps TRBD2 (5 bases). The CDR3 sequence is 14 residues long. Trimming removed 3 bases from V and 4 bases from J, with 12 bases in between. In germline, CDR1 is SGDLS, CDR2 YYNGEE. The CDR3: CASSALDYADTQYF. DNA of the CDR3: TGTGCCAGCAGCGCACTAGATTACGCAGATACGCAGTATTTT.

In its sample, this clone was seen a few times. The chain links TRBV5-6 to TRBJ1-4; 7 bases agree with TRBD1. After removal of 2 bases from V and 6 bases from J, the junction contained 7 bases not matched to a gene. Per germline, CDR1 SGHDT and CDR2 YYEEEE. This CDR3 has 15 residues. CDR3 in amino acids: CASSFSQGEHEKLFF. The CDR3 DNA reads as TGTGCCAGCAGCTTCTCGCAGGGGGAGCATGAAAAACTGTTTTTT.

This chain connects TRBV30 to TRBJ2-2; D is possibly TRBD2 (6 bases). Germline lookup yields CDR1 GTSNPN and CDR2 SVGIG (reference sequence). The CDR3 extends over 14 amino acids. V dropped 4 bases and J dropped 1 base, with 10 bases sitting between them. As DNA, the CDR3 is TGTGCCTGGACCCGGGGGAGGAACACCGGGGAGCTGTTTTTT. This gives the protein CAWTRGRNTGELFF.

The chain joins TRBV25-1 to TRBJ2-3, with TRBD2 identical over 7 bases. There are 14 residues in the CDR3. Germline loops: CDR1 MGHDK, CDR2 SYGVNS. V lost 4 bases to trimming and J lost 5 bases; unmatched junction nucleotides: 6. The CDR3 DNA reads TGTGCCAGCAGTGCACTTCCTAGCGGAGATACGCAGTATTTT. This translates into CASSALPSGDTQYF. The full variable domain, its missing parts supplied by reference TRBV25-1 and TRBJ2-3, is EADIYQTPRYLVIGTGKKITLECSQTMGHDKMYWYQQDPGMELHLIHYSYGVNSTEKGDLSSESTVSRIRTEHFPLTLESARPSHTSQYLCASSALPSGDTQYFGPGTRLTVL.

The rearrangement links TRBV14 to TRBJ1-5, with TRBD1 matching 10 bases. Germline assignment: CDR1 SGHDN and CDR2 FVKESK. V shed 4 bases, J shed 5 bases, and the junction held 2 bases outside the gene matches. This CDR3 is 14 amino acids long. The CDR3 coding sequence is TGTGCCAGCAGCCGGACAGGGGGGCATCAGCCCCAGCATTTT. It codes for CASSRTGGHQPQHF.

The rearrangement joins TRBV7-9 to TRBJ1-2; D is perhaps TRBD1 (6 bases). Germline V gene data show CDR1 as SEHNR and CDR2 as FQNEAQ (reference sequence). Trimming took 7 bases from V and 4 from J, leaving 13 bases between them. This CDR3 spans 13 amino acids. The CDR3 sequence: CASTPAGAYGYTF. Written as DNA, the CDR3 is TGTGCCAGCACTCCGGCAGGGGCCTATGGCTACACCTTC.

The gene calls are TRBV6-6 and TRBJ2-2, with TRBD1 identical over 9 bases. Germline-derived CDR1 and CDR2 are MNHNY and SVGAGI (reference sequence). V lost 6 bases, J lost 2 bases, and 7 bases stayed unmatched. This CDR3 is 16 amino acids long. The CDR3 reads CASRDGTGSNTGELFF. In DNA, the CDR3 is TGTGCCAGCAGGGACGGGACAGGGTCCAACACCGGGGAGCTGTTTTTT.

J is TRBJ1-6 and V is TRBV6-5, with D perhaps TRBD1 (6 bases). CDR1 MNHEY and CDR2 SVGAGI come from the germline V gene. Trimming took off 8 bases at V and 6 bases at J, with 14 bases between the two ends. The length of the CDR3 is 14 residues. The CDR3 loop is CASAQGRGNSPLHF. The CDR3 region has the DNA TGTGCCAGCGCTCAGGGGAGGGGTAATTCACCCCTCCACTTT.

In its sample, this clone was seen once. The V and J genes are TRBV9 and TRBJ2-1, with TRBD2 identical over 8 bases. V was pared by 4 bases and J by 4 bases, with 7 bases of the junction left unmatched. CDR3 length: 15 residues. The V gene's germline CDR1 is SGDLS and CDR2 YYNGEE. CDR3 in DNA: TGTGCCAGCAGCCCAACCGGGGGGGTTTACAATGAGCAGTTCTTC. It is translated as CASSPTGGVYNEQFF.

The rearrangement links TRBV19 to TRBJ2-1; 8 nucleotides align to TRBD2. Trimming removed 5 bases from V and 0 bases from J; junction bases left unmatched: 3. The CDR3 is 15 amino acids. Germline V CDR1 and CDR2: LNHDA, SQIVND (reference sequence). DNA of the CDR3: TGTGCCAGTAGTCCCGGGACTAGCTCCTACAATGAGCAGTTCTTC. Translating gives CASSPGTSSYNEQFF.

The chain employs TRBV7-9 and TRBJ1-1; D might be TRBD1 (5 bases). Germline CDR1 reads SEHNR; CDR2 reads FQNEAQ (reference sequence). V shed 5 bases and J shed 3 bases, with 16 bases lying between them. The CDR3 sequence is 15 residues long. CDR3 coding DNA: TGTGCCAGCAGCCTGAGGACGGGAGGGGACACTGAAGCTTTCTTT. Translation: CASSLRTGGDTEAFF.

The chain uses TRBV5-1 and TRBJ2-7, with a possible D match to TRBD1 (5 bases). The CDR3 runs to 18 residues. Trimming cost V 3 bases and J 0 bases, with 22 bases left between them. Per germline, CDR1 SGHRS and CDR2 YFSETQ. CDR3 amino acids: CASSWGGSLRLGSYEQYF. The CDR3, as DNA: TGCGCCAGCAGCTGGGGCGGTTCTCTCCGGCTCGGCTCCTACGAGCAGTACTTC. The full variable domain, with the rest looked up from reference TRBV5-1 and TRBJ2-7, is KAGVTQTPRYLIKTRGQQVTLSCSPISGHRSVSWYQQTPGQGLQFLFEYFSETQRNKGNFPGRFSGRQFSNSRSEMNVSTLELGDSALYLCASSWGGSLRLGSYEQYFGPGTRLTVT.

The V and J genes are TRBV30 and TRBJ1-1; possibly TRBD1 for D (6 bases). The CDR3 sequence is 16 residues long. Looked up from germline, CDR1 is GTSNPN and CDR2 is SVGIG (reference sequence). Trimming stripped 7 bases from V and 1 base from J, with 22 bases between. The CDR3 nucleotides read TGTGCCTCTTCCGCCGGGCAGGGGTGGGGGAACACTGAAGCTTTCTTT. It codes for CASSAGQGWGNTEAFF.

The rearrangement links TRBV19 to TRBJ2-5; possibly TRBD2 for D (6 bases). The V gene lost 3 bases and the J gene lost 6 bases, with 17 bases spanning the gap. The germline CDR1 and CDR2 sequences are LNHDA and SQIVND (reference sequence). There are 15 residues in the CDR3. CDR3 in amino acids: CASSIGTRNAKTQYF. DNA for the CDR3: TGTGCCAGTAGTATCGGGACTCGTAATGCGAAGACCCAGTACTTC.

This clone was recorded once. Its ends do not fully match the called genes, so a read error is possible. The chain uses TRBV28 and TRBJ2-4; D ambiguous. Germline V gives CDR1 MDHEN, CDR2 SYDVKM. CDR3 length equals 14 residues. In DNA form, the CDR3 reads TGTGCCAGCAGTTTTTCATCTCCTGAAGGTAGACTCAACTTC. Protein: CASSFSSPEGRLNF.

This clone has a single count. The CDR3 DNA sequence: TGTGCCAGCAGCTTGGGGGGACTAGCGCGAAGGAATGAGCAGTTCTTC. Amino acids: CASSLGGLARRNEQFF. The rearrangement joins TRBV5-4 to TRBJ2-1, with 10 positions matching TRBD2. Germline V lookup: CDR1 SGHNT, CDR2 YYREEE (reference sequence). This CDR3 is built from 16 residues. The V gene end was trimmed by 0 bases and the J gene end by 7 bases; junction bases not matched to a gene: 7.

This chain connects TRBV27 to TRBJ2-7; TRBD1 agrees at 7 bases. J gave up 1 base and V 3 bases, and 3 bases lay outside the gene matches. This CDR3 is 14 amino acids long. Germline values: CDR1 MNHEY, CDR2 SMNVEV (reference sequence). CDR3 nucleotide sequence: TGTGCCAGCAGTTTCATGGGACAGTCCTACGAGCAGTACTTC. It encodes CASSFMGQSYEQYF.

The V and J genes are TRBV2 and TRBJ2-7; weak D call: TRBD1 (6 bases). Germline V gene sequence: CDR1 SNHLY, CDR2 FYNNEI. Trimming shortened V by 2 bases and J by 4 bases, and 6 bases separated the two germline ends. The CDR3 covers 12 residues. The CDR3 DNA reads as TGTGCCAGCAGTGAACAGGGGTACGAGCAGTACGTC. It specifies CASSEQGYEQYV.

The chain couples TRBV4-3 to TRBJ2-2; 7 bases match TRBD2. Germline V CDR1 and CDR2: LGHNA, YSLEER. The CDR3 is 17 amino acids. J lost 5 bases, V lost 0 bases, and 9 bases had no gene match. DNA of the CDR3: TGCGCCAGCAGCCAAGAAGGCGGAAGCGGGACGACCGGGGAGCTGTTTTTT. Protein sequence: CASSQEGGSGTTGELFF.

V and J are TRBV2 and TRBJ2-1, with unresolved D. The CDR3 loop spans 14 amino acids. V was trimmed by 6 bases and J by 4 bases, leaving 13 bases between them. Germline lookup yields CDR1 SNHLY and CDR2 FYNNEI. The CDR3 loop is CASRQTDPYNEQFF. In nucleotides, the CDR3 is TGTGCCAGCAGACAGACCGATCCTTACAATGAGCAGTTCTTC.